This T cell receptor (beta chain) derives from a study of blood T cell repertoires in COVID-19 (dated by TCRdb to about 2020). Concerning the study at large: Collaborator samples came from the United States, Italy and Spain and covered acute and convalescent phases of COVID-19. The repertoires were released in a freely available public database intended as a resource for research on the immune response to SARS-CoV-2. A de-identified subject ID, COVID-19 status, age in years and sex were almost always included in the sample metadata. HLA class I and class II types, where available, came from metadata supplied by the sample provider rather than from assay-based typing. The samples were drawn from the first 160 participants of the ongoing ImmuneRACE study and from 1,254 subjects provided by 6 global collaborators. The material from the prospective study consisted of cDNA or gDNA derived from T cells, B-cell-depleted T cells, or PBMCs. Deeply sampled blood TCRbeta repertoires from subjects exposed to, actively infected with, or recovered from COVID-19 were included in the dataset.

Concerning this clone itself: This clone's antigen is unknown. Per-nucleotide qualities are absent, and no much larger clonotype sits a single base away.

Including cysteine and phenylalanine, the CDR3 has 15 amino acids. Of the read, only the CDR3 DNA is kept; its 45 bases are in frame from base 1. CDR1 and CDR2 were assigned from the germline V gene as SGDLS and YYNGEE. The germline ends are 14 bases apart after V is trimmed by 2 bases and J by 5 bases. Collaborating institutions collected whole blood in K2EDTA tubes following their own protocols. For TCRbeta analysis, collaborator samples were shipped as frozen whole blood, as isolated PBMCs, or as DNA extracted from either sample type. TCRbeta CDR3 regions were amplified from genomic DNA using the immunoSEQ Assay, a bias-controlled multiplex PCR. The authors processed their data as follows. Nucleated cell counts per sample were estimated from amplification of reference gene primers within the assay. Sequence reads were collapsed and filtered to measure the absolute abundance of every unique TCRbeta CDR3 rearrangement. Productive Simpson clonality was computed per sample as the square root of Simpson's diversity index over productive rearrangements. TCRdb took this table from immuneACCESS and kept in-frame rearrangements with V and J called. Such tables lack part of the clones; where checked against another copy, unresolved V genes explain under half of the gap, and the rest is unexplained. The V and J calls and clone size come from that table; D and trimming were worked out from the DNA. The sample table records about 190,000 clones; around four fifths of these occur just once. The ten largest make up 2.5% to 3.5% of the sample.

General conclusions and limits of the study: The amount of clinical and demographic metadata varied by source and participant and was provided uncurated.

The sequence is built from TRBV9 and TRBJ1-5; no D segment can be confidently identified. The material sequenced was peripheral blood. The source is a woman aged 80 or over with active or convalescent COVID-19. The CDR3 corresponds to CASSVRAGDDQPQHF. The DNA sequence reads TGTGCCAGCAGCGTCCGGGCCGGGGATGATCAGCCCCAGCATTTT.